A selection of T cell receptor beta chains follows, all from one sample in a study of identical twins. MiXCR was run by TCRdb on the 5' RACE reads, yielding one entry per CDR3 protein. The data contain over 550,000 distinct CDR3 sequences, around 7.5% of them singletons. This sample also appeared in a second study, on yellow fever vaccine responses in identical twins.

The sample comprised PBMCs. These receptors all stem from a woman between 18 and 29 years old in good health. Both conserved end residues are part of each CDR3. A D gene is named only where the DNA matches it firmly. Some rows mark clone size as missing; the rest say once, few, many or name a class of expanded clone.

DNA: TGTGCCACCAGTGATTCCCAGGGGCGTGGGTCCGAGACCCAGTACTTC; CDR3: CATSDSQGRGSETQYF; V: TRBV24-1; D: -; J: TRBJ2-5; size: -
DNA: TGCAGCGTTGAGGGTCAGTTACAAGAGACCCAGTACTTC; CDR3: CSVEGQLQETQYF; V: TRBV29-1; D: -; J: TRBJ2-5; size: many
DNA: TGTGCTAGTGGTTTGAGGAGGGCCGCCTACAATGAGCAGTTCTTC; CDR3: CASGLRRAAYNEQFF; V: TRBV12-5; D: -; J: TRBJ2-1; size: -
DNA: TGTGCCAGCAGCAAAGGGAACACCGGGGAGCTGTTTTTT; CDR3: CASSKGNTGELFF; V: TRBV21-1; D: -; J: TRBJ2-2; size: many
DNA: TGTGCCAGCAGCCATCCCTCGGGGGAGGGCCCCTACAATGAGCAGTTCTTC; CDR3: CASSHPSGEGPYNEQFF; V: TRBV3-1; D: TRBD2; J: TRBJ2-1; size: many
DNA: TGCAGTGCTAGCGGGACAGTATACAATGAGCAGTTCTTC; CDR3: CSASGTVYNEQFF; V: TRBV20-1; D: TRBD1; J: TRBJ2-1; size: -
DNA: TGCGCCAGCAGCCAAGGAGTCGGGGGGGGTCACCAAGAGACCCAGTACTTC; CDR3: CASSQGVGGGHQETQYF; V: TRBV4-3; D: TRBD2; J: TRBJ2-5; size: -
DNA: TGTGCCATCAGTGAGTCGACCCTACCGGGACTAGCACAGTTCTTC; CDR3: CAISESTLPGLAQFF; V: TRBV10-3; D: TRBD2; J: TRBJ2-1; size: few
DNA: TGTGCCAGCAGCTTAGGGTCTAGCGGGAGTTTCGAGCAGTACTTC; CDR3: CASSLGSSGSFEQYF; V: TRBV7-3; D: TRBD2; J: TRBJ2-7; size: -
DNA: TGCAGTGCTAGAGAGCGGGGGGGTCGGAATGAGCAGTTCTTC; CDR3: CSARERGGRNEQFF; V: TRBV20-1; D: TRBD2; J: TRBJ2-1; size: -
DNA: TGCAGTGCTAGTACCAGGAACACTGAAGCTTTCTTT; CDR3: CSASTRNTEAFF; V: TRBV20-1; D: -; J: TRBJ1-1; size: -